The rows below give T cell receptor beta chains drawn from one sample of a study of shared clonotypes between healthy human individuals. TCRdb's copy holds only in-frame clones and misses some; the assay was immunoSEQ multiplex PCR. The sample lists hundreds of thousands of clones, roughly 72% occurring once. The sequencing sample was made of memory CD4+ T cells sorted from blood. Receptors originate from a woman aged 25 to 39 in good health. CDR3s include the opening cysteine and the closing phenylalanine or tryptophan.

j_gene | v_gene | CDR3aa
TRBJ2-5 | TRBV5-1 | CASSLAAEEETQYF
TRBJ1-3 | TRBV18 | CASSPPVGDGNTIYF
TRBJ2-1 | TRBV5-1 | CASSTGTSGTGEQFF
TRBJ1-5 | TRBV10-2 | CASRGYYSNQPQHF
TRBJ2-7 | TRBV4-1 | CASSQGTGSREQYF
TRBJ1-4 | TRBV19 | CASSRGQGAEKLFF
TRBJ1-4 | TRBV6-4 | CASRPDRDGGKLFF
TRBJ2-3 | TRBV28 | CASSLGGQGEADTQYF
TRBJ1-2 | TRBV7-9 | CASSQTGGWDYGYTF
TRBJ2-6 | TRBV7-6 | CASSISGANVLTF
TRBJ2-3 | TRBV4-1 | CASSQREFTDTQYF
TRBJ2-7 | TRBV5-1 | CASSHGERGYEQYF
TRBJ2-4 | TRBV28 | CASKGTANIQYF
TRBJ1-2 | TRBV29-1 | CSVEVMTELYGYTF
TRBJ2-2 | TRBV11-2 | CASSLGGSNTGELFF
TRBJ1-1 | TRBV21-1 | CASRRQGNTEAFF
TRBJ2-7 | TRBV27 | CASSRYRDANYEQYF
TRBJ2-5 | TRBV19 | CASPTGGGQETQYF
TRBJ2-7 | TRBV2 | CASRVNEGAYEQYF
TRBJ1-2 | TRBV5-1 | CASSLDGRYGYTF
TRBJ1-5 | TRBV28 | CASSLLTWGVVANQPQHF
TRBJ2-6 | TRBV18 | CASSPLGTSSRGGAGANVLTF
TRBJ1-4 | TRBV28 | CASSPLTGGGEKLFF
TRBJ1-1 | TRBV29-1 | CSVERLLGSDTEAFF
TRBJ1-2 | TRBV28 | CASSLRGNYGYTF
TRBJ2-2 | TRBV25-1 | CASSEPTGTTGELFF
TRBJ1-4 | TRBV4-1 | CASSQGGTTNEKLFF
TRBJ2-1 | TRBV4-1 | CASSQETSGRAVNEQFF
TRBJ2-7 | TRBV27 | CASNRTPGRTYEQYF